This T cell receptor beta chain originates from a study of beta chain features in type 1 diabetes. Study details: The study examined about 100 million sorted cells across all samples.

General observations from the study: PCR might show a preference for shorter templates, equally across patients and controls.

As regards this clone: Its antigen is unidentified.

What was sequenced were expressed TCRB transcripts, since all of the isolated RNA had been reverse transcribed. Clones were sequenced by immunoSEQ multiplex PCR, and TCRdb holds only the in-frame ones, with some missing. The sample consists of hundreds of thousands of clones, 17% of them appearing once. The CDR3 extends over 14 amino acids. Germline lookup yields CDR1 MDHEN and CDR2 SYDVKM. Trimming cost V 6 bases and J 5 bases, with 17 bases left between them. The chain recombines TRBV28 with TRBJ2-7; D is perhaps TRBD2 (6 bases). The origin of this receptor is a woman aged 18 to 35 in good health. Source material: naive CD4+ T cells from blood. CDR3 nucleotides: TGTGCCAGCAGGCCTAATAGCGGAGACCACGAGCAGTACTTC. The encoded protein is CASRPNSGDHEQYF.